Listed below are T cell receptor beta chains from one sample, sequenced in a study of blood T cell repertoires in COVID-19. Using immunoSEQ multiplex PCR, the repertoire was profiled, and TCRdb retains in-frame clones only, with some absent. Here the sample spans hundreds of thousands of clones, about four fifths being singletons. Specimen: PBMCs or T cells enriched from blood (not recorded which). The receptors were gathered from a woman aged 40 to 50 who had been exposed to COVID-19. CDR3s include the opening cysteine and the closing phenylalanine or tryptophan. A D gene is named only where the DNA matches it firmly.

j_gene,v_gene,d_gene,CDR3aa
TRBJ2-3,TRBV5-1,NA,CASSPNAASSTDTQYF
TRBJ1-5,TRBV3-1/TRBV3-2,TRBD1,CASSLGTGGNQPQHF
TRBJ1-5,TRBV6-5,NA,CASTQWGGGNQPQHF
TRBJ2-1,TRBV6-1,TRBD2,CASSEEGGGANEQFF
TRBJ2-1,TRBV13,NA,CASSWENEQFF
TRBJ1-4,TRBV25-1,NA,CASSAVTGGGEKLFF
TRBJ1-1,TRBV3-1/TRBV3-2,NA,CASSQDWGTGGAFF
TRBJ2-5,TRBV2,NA,CATKGLAETQYF
TRBJ1-6,TRBV5-1,TRBD1,CASSRLTGEDNSPLHF
TRBJ2-2,TRBV28,NA,CASRTGNTGELFF
TRBJ2-1,TRBV4-1,TRBD1,CASSQAGTGSYNEQFF
TRBJ2-1,TRBV10-2,TRBD2,CASSVLAVHPYNEQFF
TRBJ2-5,TRBV5-4,NA,CASSLGGVQETQYF
TRBJ1-2,TRBV29-1,NA,CSVVVRNYGYTF
TRBJ1-5,TRBV6-2/TRBV6-3,NA,CASSPYRLGNQPQHF
TRBJ2-3,TRBV5-4,TRBD2,CASSLGTSGGGRRDTQYF
TRBJ1-1,TRBV7-9,NA,CASSRTQNTEAFF
TRBJ1-1,TRBV27,TRBD1,CASTLTGGLDTEAFF
TRBJ1-1,TRBV5-1,NA,CASSLGGQNTEAFF
TRBJ2-3,TRBV5-1,NA,CASGSGTKSTDTQYF
TRBJ1-1,TRBV6-1,TRBD1,CASSDTQGLTEAFF
TRBJ1-3,TRBV9,TRBD1,CASSALGQLSGNTIYF
TRBJ1-6,TRBV7-3,TRBD1,CASRWDRFSPLHF
TRBJ1-4,TRBV6-5,TRBD1,CASSSGQGMSHEKLFF
TRBJ1-1,TRBV27,NA,CASSLSSQARGTEAFF